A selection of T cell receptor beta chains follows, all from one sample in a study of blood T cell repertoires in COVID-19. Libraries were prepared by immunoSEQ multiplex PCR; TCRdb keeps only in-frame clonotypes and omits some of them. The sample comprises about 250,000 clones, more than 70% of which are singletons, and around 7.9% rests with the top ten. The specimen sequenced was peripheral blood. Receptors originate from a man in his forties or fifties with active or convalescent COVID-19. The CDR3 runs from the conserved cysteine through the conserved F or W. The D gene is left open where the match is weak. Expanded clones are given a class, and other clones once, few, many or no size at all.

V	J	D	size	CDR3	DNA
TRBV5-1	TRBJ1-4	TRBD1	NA	CASSSGQATNEKLFF	TGCGCCAGCAGCTCGGGACAGGCAACTAATGAAAAACTGTTTTTT
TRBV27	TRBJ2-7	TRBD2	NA	CASSSRISGSSEQYF	TGTGCCAGCAGTTCCCGGATTAGCGGGAGTTCCGAGCAGTACTTC
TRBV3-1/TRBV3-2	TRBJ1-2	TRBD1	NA	CASSLQQGNYGYTF	TGTGCCAGCAGCCTGCAACAGGGGAACTATGGCTACACCTTC
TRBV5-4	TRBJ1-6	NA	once	CASSLGQLVKDSPLHF	TGTGCCAGCAGCTTGGGACAGCTCGTTAAGGATTCACCCCTCCACTTT
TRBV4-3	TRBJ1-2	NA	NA	CASSQLYSGYYGYTF	TGCGCCAGCAGCCAGCTTTATTCAGGGTACTATGGCTACACCTTC
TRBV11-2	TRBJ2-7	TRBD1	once	CASSPSWTGSYEQYF	TGTGCCAGCAGCCCATCATGGACAGGATCCTACGAGCAGTACTTC
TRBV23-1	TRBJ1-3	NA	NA	CASSQYMLIGNTIYF	TGCGCCAGCAGTCAATACATGCTGATTGGAAACACCATATATTTT
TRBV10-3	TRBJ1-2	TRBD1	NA	CAISESGTGDGYTF	TGTGCCATCAGTGAGTCCGGGACAGGGGATGGCTACACCTTC
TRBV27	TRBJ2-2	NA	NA	CASSLSWEAGELFF	TGTGCCAGCAGTTTATCCTGGGAGGCCGGGGAGCTGTTTTTT
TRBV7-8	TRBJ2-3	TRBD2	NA	CASSLSPSGSTDTQYF	TGTGCCAGCAGCTTATCCCCTAGCGGGAGCACAGATACGCAGTATTTT
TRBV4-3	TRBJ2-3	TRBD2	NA	CASSLQAGDSTDTQYF	TGCGCCAGCAGCCTCCAAGCGGGGGATAGCACAGATACGCAGTATTTT
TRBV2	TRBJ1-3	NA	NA	CASSEVRTHSPSGNTIYF	TGTGCCAGCAGTGAAGTTCGGACTCACAGTCCCTCTGGAAACACCATATATTTT
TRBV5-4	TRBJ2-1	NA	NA	CASIPRGAVSYNEQFF	TGTGCCAGCATCCCTCGGGGGGCGGTCTCCTACAATGAGCAGTTCTTC
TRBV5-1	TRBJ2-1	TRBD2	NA	CASSNWGTSGHNEQFF	TGCGCCAGCAGCAATTGGGGGACTAGCGGACACAATGAGCAGTTCTTC
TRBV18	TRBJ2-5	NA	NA	CASSPLQRGGNF	TGTGCCAGCTCACCACTTCAACGGGGTGGGAACTTC
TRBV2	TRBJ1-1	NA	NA	CASSEWGENTEAFF	TGTGCCAGCAGTGAATGGGGGGAGAACACTGAAGCTTTCTTT
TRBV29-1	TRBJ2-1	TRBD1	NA	CSVDQGAGNEQFF	TGCAGCGTTGACCAGGGGGCGGGCAATGAGCAGTTCTTC
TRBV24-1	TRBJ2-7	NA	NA	CATSDPTSYEQYF	TGTGCCACCAGTGACCCTACTAGCTACGAGCAGTACTTC
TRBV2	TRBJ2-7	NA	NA	CASSERAGALYEQYF	TGTGCCAGCAGTGAAAGGGCGGGGGCACTTTACGAGCAGTACTTC
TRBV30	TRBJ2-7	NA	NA	CAWSTGSHEQYF	TGTGCCTGGTCTACAGGGTCCCACGAGCAGTACTTC
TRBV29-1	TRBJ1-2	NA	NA	CSVMGEAGATNYGYTF	TGCAGCGTAATGGGTGAGGCAGGGGCGACAAACTATGGCTACACCTTC
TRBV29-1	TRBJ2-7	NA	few	CSVRGTNKYEQYF	TGCAGCGTTCGGGGGACCAACAAATACGAGCAGTACTTC
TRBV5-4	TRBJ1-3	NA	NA	CASSRRDSGNTIYF	TGTGCCAGCAGCCGACGGGACTCTGGAAACACCATATATTTT
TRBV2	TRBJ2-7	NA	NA	CASSARTAVYEQYF	TGTGCCAGCAGTGCTAGGACAGCAGTCTACGAGCAGTACTTC
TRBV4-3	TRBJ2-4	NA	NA	CASSQELAGSGAKNIQYF	TGCGCCAGCAGCCAAGAACTGGCAGGGTCCGGGGCCAAAAACATTCAGTACTTC